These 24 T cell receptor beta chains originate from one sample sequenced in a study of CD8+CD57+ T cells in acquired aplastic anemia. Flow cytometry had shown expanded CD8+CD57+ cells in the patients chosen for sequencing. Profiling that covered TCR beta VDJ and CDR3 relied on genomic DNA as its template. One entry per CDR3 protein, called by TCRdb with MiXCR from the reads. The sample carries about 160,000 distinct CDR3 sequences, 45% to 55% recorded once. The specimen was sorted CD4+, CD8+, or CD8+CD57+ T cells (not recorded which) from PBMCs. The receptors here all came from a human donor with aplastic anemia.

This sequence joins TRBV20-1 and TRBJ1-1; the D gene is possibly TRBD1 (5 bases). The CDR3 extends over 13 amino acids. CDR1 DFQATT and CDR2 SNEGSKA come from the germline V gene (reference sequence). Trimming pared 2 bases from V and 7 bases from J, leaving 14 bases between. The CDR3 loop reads CSARQYGTLEAFF. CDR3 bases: TGCAGTGCTAGACAATACGGGACCCTTGAAGCTTTCTTT.

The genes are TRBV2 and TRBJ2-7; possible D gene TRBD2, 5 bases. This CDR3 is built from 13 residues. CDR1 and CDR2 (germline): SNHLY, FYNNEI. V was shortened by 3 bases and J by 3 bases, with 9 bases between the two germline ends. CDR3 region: CASSEDSYYEQYF. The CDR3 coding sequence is TGTGCCAGCAGTGAGGACTCCTACTACGAGCAGTACTTC. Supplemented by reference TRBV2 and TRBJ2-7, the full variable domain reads EPEVTQTPSHQVTQMGQEVILRCVPISNHLYFYWYRQILGQKVEFLVSFYNNEISEKSEIFDDQFSVERPDGSNFTLKIRSTKLEDSAMYFCASSEDSYYEQYFGPGTRLTVT.

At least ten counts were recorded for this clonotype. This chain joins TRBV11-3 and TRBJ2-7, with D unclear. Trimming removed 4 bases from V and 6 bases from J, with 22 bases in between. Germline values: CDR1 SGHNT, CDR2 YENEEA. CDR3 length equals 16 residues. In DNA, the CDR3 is TGTGCCAGCAGCTCGCGAGAAGGCCGACCTTCCGCCGAGCAGTACTTC. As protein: CASSSREGRPSAEQYF.

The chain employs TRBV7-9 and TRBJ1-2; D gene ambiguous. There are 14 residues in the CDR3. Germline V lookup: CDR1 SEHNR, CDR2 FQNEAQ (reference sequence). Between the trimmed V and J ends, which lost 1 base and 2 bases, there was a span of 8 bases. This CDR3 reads CASSLVGRNYGYTF. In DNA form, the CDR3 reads TGTGCCAGCAGCTTAGTAGGGCGGAACTATGGCTACACCTTC.

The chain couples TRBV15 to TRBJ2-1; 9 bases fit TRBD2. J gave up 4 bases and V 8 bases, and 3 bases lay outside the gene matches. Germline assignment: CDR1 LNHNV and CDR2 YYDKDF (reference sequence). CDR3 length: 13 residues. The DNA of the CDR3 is TGTGCCACCGCCCTAGCGGGGTACAATGAGCAGTTCTTC. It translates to CATALAGYNEQFF.

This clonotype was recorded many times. Here the CDR3 reads CASSEWKGYQETQYF. The DNA of the CDR3 is TGTGCCAGCAGTGAATGGAAAGGATACCAAGAGACCCAGTACTTC. J is TRBJ2-5 and V is TRBV2; D gene uncertain. The length of the CDR3 is 15 residues. V lost 2 bases to trimming and J lost 0 bases, with 10 bases between them. Germline V CDR1 and CDR2: SNHLY, FYNNEI.

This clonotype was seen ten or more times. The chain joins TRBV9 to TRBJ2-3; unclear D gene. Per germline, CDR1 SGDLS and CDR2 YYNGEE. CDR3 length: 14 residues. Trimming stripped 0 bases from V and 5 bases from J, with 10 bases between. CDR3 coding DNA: TGTGCCAGCAGCGTAGGGGTCGGGCAAGATACGCAGTATTTT. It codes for CASSVGVGQDTQYF.

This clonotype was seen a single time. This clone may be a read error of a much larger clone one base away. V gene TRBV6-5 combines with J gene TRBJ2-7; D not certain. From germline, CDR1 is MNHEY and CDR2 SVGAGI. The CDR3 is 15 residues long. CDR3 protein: CASSYSAQGTYEQCF. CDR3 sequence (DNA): TGTGCCAGCAGTTACTCCGCACAAGGAACCTACGAGCAGTGCTTC.

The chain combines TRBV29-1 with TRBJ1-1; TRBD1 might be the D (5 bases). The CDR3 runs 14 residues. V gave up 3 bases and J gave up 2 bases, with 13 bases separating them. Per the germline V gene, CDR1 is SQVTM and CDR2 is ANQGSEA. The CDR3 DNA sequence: TGCAGCGTTGATGGGGGGTACGACAACACTGAAGCTTTCTTT. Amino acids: CSVDGGYDNTEAFF. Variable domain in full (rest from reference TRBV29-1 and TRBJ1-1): SAVISQKPSRDICQRGTSLTIQCQVDSQVTMMFWYRQQPGQSLTLIATANQGSEATYESGFVIDKFPISRPNLTFSTLTVSNMSPEDSSIYLCSVDGGYDNTEAFFGQGTRLTVV.

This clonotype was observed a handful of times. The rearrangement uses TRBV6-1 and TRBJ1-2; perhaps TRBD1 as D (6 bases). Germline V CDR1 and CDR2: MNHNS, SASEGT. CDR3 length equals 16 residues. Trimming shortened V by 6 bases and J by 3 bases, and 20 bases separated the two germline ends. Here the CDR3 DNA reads TGTGCCAGCAGCCTGCGTGTGGGGGGCGGTCACTATGGCTACACCTTC. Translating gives CASSLRVGGGHYGYTF.

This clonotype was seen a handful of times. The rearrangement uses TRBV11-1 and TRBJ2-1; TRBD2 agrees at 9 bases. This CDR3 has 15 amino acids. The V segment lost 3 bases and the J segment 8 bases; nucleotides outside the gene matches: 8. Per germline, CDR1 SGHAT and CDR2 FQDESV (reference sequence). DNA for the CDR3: TGTGCCAGCAGCTTGCTAGCGGGACTACTCCATGAGCAGTTCTTC. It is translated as CASSLLAGLLHEQFF.

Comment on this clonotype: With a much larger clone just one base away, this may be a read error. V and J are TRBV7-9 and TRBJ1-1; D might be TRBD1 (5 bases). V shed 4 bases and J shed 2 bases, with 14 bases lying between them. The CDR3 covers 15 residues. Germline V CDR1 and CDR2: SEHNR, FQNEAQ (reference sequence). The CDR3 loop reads CASSSSWGINTEAFF. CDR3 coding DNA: TGTGCCAGCAGCTCATCTTGGGGCATCAACACTGAAGCTTTCTTT.

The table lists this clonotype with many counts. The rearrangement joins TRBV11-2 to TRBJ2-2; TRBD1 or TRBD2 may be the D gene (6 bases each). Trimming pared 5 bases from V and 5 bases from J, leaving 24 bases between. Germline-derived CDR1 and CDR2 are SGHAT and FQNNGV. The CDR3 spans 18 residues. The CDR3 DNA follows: TGTGCCAGCAGCAAACGGGGGCTAGCCCAAGGGTCGACCGGGGAGCTGTTTTTT. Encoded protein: CASSKRGLAQGSTGELFF.

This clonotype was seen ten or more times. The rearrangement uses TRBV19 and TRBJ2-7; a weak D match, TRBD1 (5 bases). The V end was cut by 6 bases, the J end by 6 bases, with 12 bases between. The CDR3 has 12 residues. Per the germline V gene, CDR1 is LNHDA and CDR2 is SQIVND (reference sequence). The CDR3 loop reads CASSFTGLEQYF. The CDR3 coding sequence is TGTGCCAGTAGCTTCACAGGTCTCGAGCAGTACTTC.

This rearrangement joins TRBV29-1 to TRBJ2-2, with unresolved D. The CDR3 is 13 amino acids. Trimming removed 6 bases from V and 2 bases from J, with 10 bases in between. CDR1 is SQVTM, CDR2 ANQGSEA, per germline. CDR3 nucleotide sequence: TGCAGCGTCCCGTGGTTAAACACCGGGGAGCTGTTTTTT. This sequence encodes CSVPWLNTGELFF.

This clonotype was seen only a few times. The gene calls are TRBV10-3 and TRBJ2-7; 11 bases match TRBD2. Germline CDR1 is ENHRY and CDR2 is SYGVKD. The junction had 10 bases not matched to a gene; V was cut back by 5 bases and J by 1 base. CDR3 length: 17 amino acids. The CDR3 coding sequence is TGTGCCATCAGTCGGGATGCGGGACTAGCGGATTCCTACGAGCAGTACTTC. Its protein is CAISRDAGLADSYEQYF.

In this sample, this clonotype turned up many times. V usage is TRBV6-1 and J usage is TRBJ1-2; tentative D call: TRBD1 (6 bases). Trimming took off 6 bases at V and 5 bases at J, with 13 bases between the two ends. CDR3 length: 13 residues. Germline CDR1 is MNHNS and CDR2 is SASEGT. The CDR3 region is CASRIGQSYGYTF. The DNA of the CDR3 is TGTGCCAGCAGAATAGGACAGTCTTATGGCTACACCTTC.

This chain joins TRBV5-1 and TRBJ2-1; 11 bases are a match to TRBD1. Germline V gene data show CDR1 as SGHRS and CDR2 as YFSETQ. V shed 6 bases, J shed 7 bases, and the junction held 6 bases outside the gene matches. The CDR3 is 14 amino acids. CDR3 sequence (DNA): TGCGCCAGCAAATGGGGACAGGGGGTGAATGAGCAGTTCTTC. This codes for CASKWGQGVNEQFF.

This chain's CDR3 is CAIASGLAYEQYF. The CDR3 coding sequence is TGTGCCATAGCCTCGGGACTAGCCTACGAGCAGTACTTC. The V call is TRBV10-3, the J call TRBJ2-7, with 8 bases matching TRBD2. From germline, CDR1 is ENHRY and CDR2 SYGVKD. The V segment lost 9 bases and the J segment 2 bases; nucleotides outside the gene matches: 6. This CDR3 spans 13 amino acids.

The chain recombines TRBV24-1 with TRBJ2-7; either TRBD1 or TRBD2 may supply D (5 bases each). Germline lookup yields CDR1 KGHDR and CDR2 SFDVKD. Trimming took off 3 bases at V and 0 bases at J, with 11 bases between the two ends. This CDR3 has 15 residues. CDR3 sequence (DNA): TGTGCCACCAGTGATACCGTCGGGACCTCCTACGAGCAGTACTTC. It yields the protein CATSDTVGTSYEQYF.

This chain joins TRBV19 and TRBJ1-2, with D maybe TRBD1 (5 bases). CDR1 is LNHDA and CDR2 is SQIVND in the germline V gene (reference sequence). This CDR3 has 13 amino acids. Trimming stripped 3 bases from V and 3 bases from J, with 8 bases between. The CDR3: CASSMTADYGYTF. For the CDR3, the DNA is TGTGCCAGTAGTATGACAGCAGACTATGGCTACACCTTC.

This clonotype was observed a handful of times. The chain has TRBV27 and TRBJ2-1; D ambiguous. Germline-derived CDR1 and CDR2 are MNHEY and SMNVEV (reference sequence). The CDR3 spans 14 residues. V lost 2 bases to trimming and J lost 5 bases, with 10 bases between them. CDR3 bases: TGTGCCAGCAGTTTACAGGCAGTAGACAATGAGCAGTTCTTC. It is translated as CASSLQAVDNEQFF.

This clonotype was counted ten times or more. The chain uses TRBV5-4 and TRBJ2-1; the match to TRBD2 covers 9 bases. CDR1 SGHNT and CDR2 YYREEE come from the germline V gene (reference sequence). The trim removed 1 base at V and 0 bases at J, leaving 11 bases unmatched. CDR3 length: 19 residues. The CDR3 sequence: CASSLMGLADTSSYNEQFF. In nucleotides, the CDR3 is TGTGCCAGCAGCTTGATGGGACTAGCAGATACGAGCTCCTACAATGAGCAGTTCTTC.

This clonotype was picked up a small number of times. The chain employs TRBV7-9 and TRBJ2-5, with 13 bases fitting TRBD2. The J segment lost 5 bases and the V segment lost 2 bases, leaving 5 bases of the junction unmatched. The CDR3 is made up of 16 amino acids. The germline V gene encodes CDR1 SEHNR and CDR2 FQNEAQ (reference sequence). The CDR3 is CASSLTSGGALETQYF. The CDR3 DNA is TGTGCCAGCAGCTTAACTAGCGGGGGGGCCCTCGAGACCCAGTACTTC.